Each of the 10 T cell receptor beta chains below was sequenced from the same sample in a study of T-cell memory formation after mild COVID-19. Each CDR3 protein is one row after TCRdb ran MiXCR on the 5' RACE reads. The repertoire holds 150,000 to 200,000 distinct CDR3 sequences, with approximately 15% as singletons. The sample consisted of PBMCs or a T cell subset sorted from them (not recorded which). These receptors came from an adult woman who had mild COVID-19 (a few samples of this study predate the infection). Cell type and time point are not known.

V usage is TRBV4-1 and J usage is TRBJ2-3; 16 nucleotides line up with TRBD2. Germline CDR1 MGHRA, CDR2 YSYEKL. J gave up 6 bases and V 6 bases, and 3 bases lay outside the gene matches. This CDR3 is 15 amino acids long. CDR3 loop: CASRPGLAGGDTQYF. Written as DNA, the CDR3 is TGCGCCAGCAGACCGGGACTAGCGGGGGGGGATACGCAGTATTTT.

The chain recombines TRBV20-1 with TRBJ2-1; the D gene is possibly TRBD2 (7 bases). CDR1 and CDR2 (germline): DFQATT, SNEGSKA (reference sequence). This CDR3 contains 16 residues. V lost 1 base and J lost 2, with 15 bases in between. The CDR3 reads CSARGVGGVAYNEQFF. In DNA, the CDR3 is TGCAGTGCTAGAGGGGTAGGGGGGGTGGCCTACAATGAGCAGTTCTTC.

The chain employs TRBV24-1 and TRBJ2-3; D may be TRBD1 or TRBD2 (5 bases each). CDR1 KGHDR and CDR2 SFDVKD come from the germline V gene. Trimming left V 0 bases short and J 3 bases short, with 9 bases between. The CDR3 is 15 amino acids. CDR3 bases: TGTGCCACCAGTGATTTGACGGGGCGGACAGATACGCAGTATTTT. Translation: CATSDLTGRTDTQYF.

The chain links TRBV9 to TRBJ2-1, with no clear D. V shed 3 bases and J shed 7 bases, with 8 bases lying between them. Germline V gene data show CDR1 as SGDLS and CDR2 as YYNGEE. The CDR3 has 12 residues. CDR3 residues: CASSALENEQFF. Here the CDR3 DNA reads TGTGCCAGCAGCGCCCTTGAGAATGAGCAGTTCTTC.

In its sample, this clonotype was seen many times. The V and J genes are TRBV6-5 and TRBJ2-5, with TRBD2 as a possible D gene (5 bases). There are 15 residues in the CDR3. The germline gives CDR1 MNHEY, CDR2 SVGAGI. The V and J ends lost 2 bases and 4 bases respectively, with 14 bases between them. In DNA, the CDR3 is TGTGCCAGCAGTTACACGACGGGGTCGGGAGAGACCCAGTACTTC. Its protein is CASSYTTGSGETQYF.

This clonotype was recorded a few times. V is TRBV3-1 and J is TRBJ2-7, with D possibly TRBD2 on 6 matching bases. The germline CDR1 and CDR2 sequences are LGHDT and YNNKEL (reference sequence). The CDR3 covers 12 residues. Trimming took 3 bases from V and 6 from J, leaving 9 bases between them. The CDR3 sequence: CASSHGGSEQYF. The CDR3 nucleotides are TGTGCCAGCAGCCACGGAGGGAGCGAGCAGTACTTC.

The chain combines TRBV9 with TRBJ2-7, with D tentatively TRBD1 or TRBD2 (7 bases each). The CDR3 length is 16 residues. V dropped 2 bases and J dropped 2 bases, with 17 bases sitting between them. Looked up from germline, CDR1 is SGDLS and CDR2 is YYNGEE. CDR3 sequence (DNA): TGTGCCAGCAGCGTGGCTCAGGGGGGGCCGCCCTACGAGCAGTACTTC. As protein: CASSVAQGGPPYEQYF.

This chain connects TRBV29-1 to TRBJ2-5, with a possible D match to TRBD2 (6 bases). The CDR3 loop spans 14 amino acids. Looked up from germline, CDR1 is SQVTM and CDR2 is ANQGSEA. Trimming took off 4 bases at V and 5 bases at J, with 17 bases between the two ends. In DNA form, the CDR3 reads TGCAGCGTTGTTAGTCGGGACGGAGGGGAGACCCAGTACTTC. Protein: CSVVSRDGGETQYF.

The chain couples TRBV29-1 to TRBJ2-7; D is perhaps TRBD2 (5 bases). Trimming pared 5 bases from V and 0 bases from J, leaving 17 bases between. CDR3 size: 15 residues. Germline CDR1 is SQVTM and CDR2 is ANQGSEA. In DNA form, the CDR3 reads TGCAGCGTTTTGAGCGGCAGCTTGGACTCCTACGAGCAGTACTTC. Translated, it gives CSVLSGSLDSYEQYF.

This clonotype was seen at least ten times. The chain employs TRBV7-8 and TRBJ2-2; 15 nucleotides match TRBD2. The germline V gene encodes CDR1 SGHVS and CDR2 FQNEAQ. With 5 bases clipped from V and 6 bases from J, the junction kept 4 bases outside the gene matches. The CDR3 covers 16 residues. The CDR3 region is CASSLGLAGGPGELFF. The CDR3 bases are TGTGCCAGCAGCCTCGGACTAGCGGGAGGGCCCGGGGAGCTGTTTTTT.